This T cell receptor beta chain derives from a study of blood T cell repertoires in COVID-19. In the authors' methods: Reference gene primers were amplified, and this amplification served to estimate nucleated cell counts. Only in-frame clones appear in the TCRdb table, and some are missing; sequencing was by immunoSEQ multiplex PCR. V, J and clone size reflect that table, while D and trimming were determined from the DNA. The sample has some 45,000 clones, over 75% seen once. The V gene lost 1 base and the J gene lost 3 bases, with 16 bases spanning the gap. Germline V gene sequence: CDR1 SGHKS, CDR2 YYEKEE (reference sequence). The CDR3 contains 16 residues.

Sample: peripheral blood. The chain joins TRBV5-5 to TRBJ1-2; D gene unclear. This sequence originates from a human donor in a cohort sampled during active COVID-19. The CDR3 protein is CASSLTPAQSYYGYTF. The CDR3 DNA sequence: TGTGCCAGCAGCTTGACCCCAGCACAGAGCTACTATGGCTACACCTTC.